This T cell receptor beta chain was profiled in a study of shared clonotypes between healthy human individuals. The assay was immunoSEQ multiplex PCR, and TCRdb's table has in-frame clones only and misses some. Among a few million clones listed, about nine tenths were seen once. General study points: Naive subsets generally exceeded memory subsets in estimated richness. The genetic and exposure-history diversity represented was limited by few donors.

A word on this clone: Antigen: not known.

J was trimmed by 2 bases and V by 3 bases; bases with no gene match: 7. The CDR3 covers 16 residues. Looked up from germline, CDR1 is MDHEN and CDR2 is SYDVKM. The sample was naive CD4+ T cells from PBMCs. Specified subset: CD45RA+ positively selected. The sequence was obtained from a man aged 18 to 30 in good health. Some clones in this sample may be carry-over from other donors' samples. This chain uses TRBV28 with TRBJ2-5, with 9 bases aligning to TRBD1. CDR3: CASSLGGTGRQETQYF. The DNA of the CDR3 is TGTGCCAGCAGTTTGGGAGGGACAGGGAGACAAGAGACCCAGTACTTC. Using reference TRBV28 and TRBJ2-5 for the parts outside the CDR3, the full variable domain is DVKVTQSSRYLVKRTGEKVFLECVQDMDHENMFWYRQDPGLGLRLIYFSYDVKMKEKGDIPEGYSVSREKKERFSLILESASTNQTSMYLCASSLGGTGRQETQYFGPGTRLLVL.